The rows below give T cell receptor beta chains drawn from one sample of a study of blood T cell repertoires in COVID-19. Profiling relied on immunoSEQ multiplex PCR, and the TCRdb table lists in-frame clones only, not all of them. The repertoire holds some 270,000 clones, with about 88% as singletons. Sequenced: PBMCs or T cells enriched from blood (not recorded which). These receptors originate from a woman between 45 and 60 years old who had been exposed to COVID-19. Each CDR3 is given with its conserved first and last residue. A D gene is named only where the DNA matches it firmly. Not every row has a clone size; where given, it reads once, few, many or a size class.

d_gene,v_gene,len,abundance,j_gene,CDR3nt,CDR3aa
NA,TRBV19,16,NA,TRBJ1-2,TGTGCCAGTACCGACTCCGGGTACGGTGATGAATATGGCTACACCTTC,CASTDSGYGDEYGYTF
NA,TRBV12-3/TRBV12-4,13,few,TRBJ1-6,TGTGCCAGCACCTTTGGAGGGGTTTCACCCCTCCACTTT,CASTFGGVSPLHF
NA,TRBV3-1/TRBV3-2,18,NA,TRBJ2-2,TGTGCCAGCAGCCAACCCGCAGGGCCAGGCGGGAACACCGGGGAGCTGTTTTTT,CASSQPAGPGGNTGELFF
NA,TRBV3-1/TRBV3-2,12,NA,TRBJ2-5,TGTGCCAGCAGCCCTCGGGGAGAAACCCAGTACTTC,CASSPRGETQYF
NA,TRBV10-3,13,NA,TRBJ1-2,TGTGCCATCCGGGGGGGCATTGACTATGGCTACACCTTC,CAIRGGIDYGYTF
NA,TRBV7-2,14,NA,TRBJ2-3,TGTGCCAGCAGCCCCGGAGGAGCTCAAGATACGCAGTATTTT,CASSPGGAQDTQYF
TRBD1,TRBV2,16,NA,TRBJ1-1,TGTGCCAACGCCGGGACAGGGAAACCCATCGGGCCTGATGCTTTCTTT,CANAGTGKPIGPDAFF
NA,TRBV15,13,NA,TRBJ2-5,TGTGCCACTCACAGGGAACGAGGAGAGACCCAGTACTTC,CATHRERGETQYF
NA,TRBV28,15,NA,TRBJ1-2,TGTGCCAGCAGTTTAGAGGGGCGGGGGGACTATGGCTACACCTTC,CASSLEGRGDYGYTF
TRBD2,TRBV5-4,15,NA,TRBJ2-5,TGTGCCAGCAGCTTGCCCCTAGCGGCCCAAGAGACCCAGTACTTC,CASSLPLAAQETQYF